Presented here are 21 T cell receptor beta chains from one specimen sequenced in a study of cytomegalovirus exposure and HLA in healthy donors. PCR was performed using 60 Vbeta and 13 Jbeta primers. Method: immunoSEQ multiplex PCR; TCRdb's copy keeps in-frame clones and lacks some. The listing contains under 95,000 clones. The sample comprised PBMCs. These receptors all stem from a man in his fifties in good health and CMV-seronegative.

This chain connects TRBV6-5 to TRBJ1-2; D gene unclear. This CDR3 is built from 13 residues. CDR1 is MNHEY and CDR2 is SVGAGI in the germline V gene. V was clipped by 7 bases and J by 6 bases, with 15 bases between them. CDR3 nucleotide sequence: TGTGCCAGCACCCCCAGGCCTTACAATGGCTACACCTTC. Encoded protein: CASTPRPYNGYTF.

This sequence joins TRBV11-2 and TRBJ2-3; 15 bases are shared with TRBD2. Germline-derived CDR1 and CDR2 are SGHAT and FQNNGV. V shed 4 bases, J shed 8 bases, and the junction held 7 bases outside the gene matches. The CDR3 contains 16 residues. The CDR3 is CASSSGLAGGPVTQYF. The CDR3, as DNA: TGTGCCAGCAGCTCCGGACTAGCGGGGGGGCCGGTTACGCAGTATTTT.

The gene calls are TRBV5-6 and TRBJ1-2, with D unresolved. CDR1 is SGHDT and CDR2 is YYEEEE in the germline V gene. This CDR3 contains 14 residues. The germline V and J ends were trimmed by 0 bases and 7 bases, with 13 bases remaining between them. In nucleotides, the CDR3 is TGTGCCAGCAGCTTGGAGTCGGGAGTTGGTGGCTACACCTTC. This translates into CASSLESGVGGYTF.

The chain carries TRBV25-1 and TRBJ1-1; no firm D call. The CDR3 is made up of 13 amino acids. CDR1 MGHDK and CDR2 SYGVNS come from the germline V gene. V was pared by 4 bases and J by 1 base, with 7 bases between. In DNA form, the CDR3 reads TGTGCCAGCAGTGCAAATCAGAACACTGAAGCTTTCTTT. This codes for CASSANQNTEAFF.

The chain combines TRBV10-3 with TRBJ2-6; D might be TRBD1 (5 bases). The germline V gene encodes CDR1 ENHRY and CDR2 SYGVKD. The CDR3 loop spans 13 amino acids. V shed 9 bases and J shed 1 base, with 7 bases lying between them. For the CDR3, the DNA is TGTGCCATTGGGGCGTCTGGGGCCAACGTCCTGACTTTC. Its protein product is CAIGASGANVLTF.

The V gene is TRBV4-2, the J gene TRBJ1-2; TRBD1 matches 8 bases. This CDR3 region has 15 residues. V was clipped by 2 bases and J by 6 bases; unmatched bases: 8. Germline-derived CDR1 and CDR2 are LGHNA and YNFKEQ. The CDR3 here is CASSQSGQGADGYTF. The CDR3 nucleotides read TGTGCCAGCAGCCAATCAGGGCAGGGGGCGGATGGCTACACCTTC.

The CDR3 coding sequence is TGTGCCAGCTCACCACTAGGTACAGGGGCTGGGGCCAACGTCCTGACTTTC. It specifies CASSPLGTGAGANVLTF. This sequence joins TRBV18 and TRBJ2-6, with 7 bases that match TRBD1. The CDR3 spans 17 residues. CDR1 is KGHSH and CDR2 is LQKENI in the germline V gene. V was clipped by 1 base and J by 2 bases; unmatched bases: 5.

CDR3 nucleotides: TGTGCCAGCAGTTTAAAGGGGGCCCAAGCTTTCTTT. It codes for CASSLKGAQAFF. The rearrangement uses TRBV27 and TRBJ1-1; TRBD1 matches at 7 bases. The trim removed 2 bases at V and 9 bases at J, leaving 3 bases unmatched. The CDR3 totals 12 residues. CDR1 MNHEY and CDR2 SMNVEV come from the germline V gene (reference sequence).

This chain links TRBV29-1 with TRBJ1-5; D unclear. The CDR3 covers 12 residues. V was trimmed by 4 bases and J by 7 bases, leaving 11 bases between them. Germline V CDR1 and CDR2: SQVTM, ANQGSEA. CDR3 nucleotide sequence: TGCAGCGTTGGGGAGGGAAGCCAGCCCCAGCATTTT. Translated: CSVGEGSQPQHF.

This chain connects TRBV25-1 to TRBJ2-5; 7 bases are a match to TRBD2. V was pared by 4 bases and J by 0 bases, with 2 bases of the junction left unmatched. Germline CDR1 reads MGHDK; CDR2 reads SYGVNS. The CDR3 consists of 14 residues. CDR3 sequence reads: CASSARGYQETQYF. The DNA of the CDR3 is TGTGCCAGCAGTGCGCGGGGGTACCAAGAGACCCAGTACTTC. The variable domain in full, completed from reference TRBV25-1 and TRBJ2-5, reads EADIYQTPRYLVIGTGKKITLECSQTMGHDKMYWYQQDPGMELHLIHYSYGVNSTEKGDLSSESTVSRIRTEHFPLTLESARPSHTSQYLCASSARGYQETQYFGPGTRLLVL.

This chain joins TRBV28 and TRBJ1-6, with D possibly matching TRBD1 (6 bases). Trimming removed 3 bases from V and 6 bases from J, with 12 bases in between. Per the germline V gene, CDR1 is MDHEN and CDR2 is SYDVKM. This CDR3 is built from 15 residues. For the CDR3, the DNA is TGTGCCAGCAGTTTGCCGGGGGGCGTTAATTCACCCCTCCACTTT. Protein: CASSLPGGVNSPLHF. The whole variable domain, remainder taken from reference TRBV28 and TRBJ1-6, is DVKVTQSSRYLVKRTGEKVFLECVQDMDHENMFWYRQDPGLGLRLIYFSYDVKMKEKGDIPEGYSVSREKKERFSLILESASTNQTSMYLCASSLPGGVNSPLHFGNGTRLTVT.

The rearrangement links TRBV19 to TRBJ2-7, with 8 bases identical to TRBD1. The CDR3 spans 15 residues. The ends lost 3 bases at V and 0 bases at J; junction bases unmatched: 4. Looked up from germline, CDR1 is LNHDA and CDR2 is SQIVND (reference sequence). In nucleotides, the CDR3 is TGTGCCAGTAGTATTGGACAGGGCAACTCCTACGAGCAGTACTTC. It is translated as CASSIGQGNSYEQYF.

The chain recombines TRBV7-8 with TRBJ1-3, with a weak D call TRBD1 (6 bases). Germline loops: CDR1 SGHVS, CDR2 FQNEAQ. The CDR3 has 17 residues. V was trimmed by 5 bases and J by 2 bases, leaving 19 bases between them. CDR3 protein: CASSPDRINRAGNTIYF. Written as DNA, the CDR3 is TGTGCCAGCAGCCCCGACAGGATTAACAGGGCTGGAAACACCATATATTTT.

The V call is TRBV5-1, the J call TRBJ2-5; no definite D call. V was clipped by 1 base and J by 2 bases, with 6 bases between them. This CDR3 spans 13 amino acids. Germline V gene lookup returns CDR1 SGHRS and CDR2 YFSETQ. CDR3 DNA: TGCGCCAGCAGCTTGAGACTGCAAGAGACCCAGTACTTC. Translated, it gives CASSLRLQETQYF.

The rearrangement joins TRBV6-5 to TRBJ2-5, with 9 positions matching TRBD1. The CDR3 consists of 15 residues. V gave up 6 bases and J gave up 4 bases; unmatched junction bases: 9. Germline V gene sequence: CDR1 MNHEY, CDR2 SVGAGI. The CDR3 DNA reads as TGTGCCAGCAGAAGACAGGGGGTTGTTGGAGAGACCCAGTACTTC. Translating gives CASRRQGVVGETQYF.

The CDR3 coding sequence is TGTGCCAGCAGCTTAGTTCTAGCGGGGGGTCCTCGATCCTACAATGAGCAGTTCTTC. It translates to CASSLVLAGGPRSYNEQFF. The rearrangement links TRBV7-8 to TRBJ2-1; 11 bases line up with TRBD2. Germline V gene data show CDR1 as SGHVS and CDR2 as FQNEAQ. This CDR3 is built from 19 residues. V lost 1 base and J lost 1; bases outside the gene matches: 9.

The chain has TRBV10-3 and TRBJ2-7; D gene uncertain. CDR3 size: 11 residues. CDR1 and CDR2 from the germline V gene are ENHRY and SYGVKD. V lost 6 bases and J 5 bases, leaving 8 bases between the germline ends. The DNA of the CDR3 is TGTGCCATCAGCTCCCAGGACGAGCAGTACTTC. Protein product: CAISSQDEQYF.

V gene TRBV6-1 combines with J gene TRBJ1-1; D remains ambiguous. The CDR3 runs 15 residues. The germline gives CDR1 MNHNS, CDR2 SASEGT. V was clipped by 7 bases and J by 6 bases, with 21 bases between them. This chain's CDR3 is CASIENRWANAEAFF. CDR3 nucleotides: TGTGCCAGCATCGAAAATCGGTGGGCAAACGCTGAAGCTTTCTTT.

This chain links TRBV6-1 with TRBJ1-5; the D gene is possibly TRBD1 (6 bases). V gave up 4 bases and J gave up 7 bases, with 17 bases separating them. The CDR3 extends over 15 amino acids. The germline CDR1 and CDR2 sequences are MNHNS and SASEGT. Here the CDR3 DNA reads TGTGCCAGCAGTGTCCGCGGGGGCGCGAGCCAGCCCCAGCATTTT. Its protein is CASSVRGGASQPQHF.

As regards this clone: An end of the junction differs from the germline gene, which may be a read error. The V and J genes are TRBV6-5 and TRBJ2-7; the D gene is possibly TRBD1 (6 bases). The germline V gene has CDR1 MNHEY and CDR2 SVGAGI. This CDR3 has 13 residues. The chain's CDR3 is CASSYSRGLGFFF. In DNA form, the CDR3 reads TGTGCCAGCAGTTACTCCAGGGGCCTTGGTTTCTTCTTC.

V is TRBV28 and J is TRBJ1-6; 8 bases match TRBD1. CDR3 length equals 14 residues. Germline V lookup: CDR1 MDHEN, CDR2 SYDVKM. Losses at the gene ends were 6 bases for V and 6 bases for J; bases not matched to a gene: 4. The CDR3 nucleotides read TGTGCCAGCAGCCGTGGGACAGGTAATTCACCCCTCCACTTT. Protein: CASSRGTGNSPLHF.